The clone carrying this TCR beta chain was counted at least ten times. Unique molecular identifiers were incorporated when the TCRbeta library was constructed. In TCRdb, the PCR reads were re-called with MiXCR into one record per CDR3 protein. The profile shows hundreds of thousands of distinct CDR3 sequences, about 9.5% of them singletons. Germline loops: CDR1 SGHKS, CDR2 YYEKEE (reference sequence). CDR3 length: 16 residues. V shed 1 base and J shed 1 base, with 11 bases lying between them. These data are taken from a study of T-cell reconstitution after alpha-beta-depleted transplantation in children.

The sample was PBMCs, taken before TCRalphabeta/CD19-depleted stem cell transplant. The chain links TRBV5-5 to TRBJ2-2; D gene ambiguous. This TCR was recovered from a boy in the first two years of life with acute myeloid leukemia, due to receive a stem cell transplant. CDR3 residues: CASSLLGNVNTGELFF. The CDR3 DNA follows: TGTGCCAGCAGCTTGTTAGGAAACGTGAACACCGGGGAGCTGTTTTTT.